Below, 14 T cell receptor beta chains from the same sample are listed, as sequenced in a study of cytomegalovirus exposure and HLA in healthy donors. Use of 60 Vbeta and 13 Jbeta primers characterized the PCR. Some clones are missing from TCRdb's copy, which holds only in-frame ones; the method was immunoSEQ multiplex PCR. The repertoire holds 180,000 or so clones, with about four fifths as singletons. Sequencing was carried out using PBMCs. Source of these receptors: a man aged 40-50 years in good health and CMV-seronegative.

This chain joins TRBV6-5 and TRBJ2-7; D gene ambiguous. Germline V CDR1 and CDR2: MNHEY, SVGAGI. V lost 8 bases to trimming and J lost 0 bases, with 11 bases between them. The CDR3 totals 13 residues. The CDR3 loop reads CASSSWSSYEQYF. CDR3 in DNA: TGTGCCAGCTCCAGCTGGAGCTCCTACGAGCAGTACTTC.

This clone was seen a few times. This chain links TRBV28 with TRBJ1-3; D remains ambiguous. The CDR3 length is 12 residues. Germline V CDR1 and CDR2: MDHEN, SYDVKM. V lost 5 bases and J 9 bases, leaving 11 bases between the germline ends. The CDR3 DNA sequence: TGTGCCAGCAGTATCCCCGGAGTCACCATATATTTT. This translates into CASSIPGVTIYF.

The chain carries TRBV28 and TRBJ1-2, with TRBD1 identical over 9 bases. V lost 6 bases and J lost 0; bases outside the gene matches: 17. Germline V gene lookup returns CDR1 MDHEN and CDR2 SYDVKM. This CDR3 spans 19 amino acids. The CDR3 DNA reads as TGTGCCAGCAGCTCTCTACATTTCGGGACAGGGAGTCCTAACTATGGCTACACCTTC. It yields the protein CASSSLHFGTGSPNYGYTF.

The chain uses TRBV5-4 and TRBJ2-5; D remains ambiguous. The DNA matches TRBJ2-7 better at its end, which makes the J call doubtful. Germline values: CDR1 SGHNT, CDR2 YYREEE (reference sequence). The CDR3 has 13 amino acids. The CDR3 region has the DNA TGTGCCAGCAGCTTGGATCCCAGGAACGAGCAGTACTTC. Protein product: CASSLDPRNEQYF.

This chain connects TRBV6-5 to TRBJ2-7; the match to TRBD2 covers 11 bases. V dropped 4 bases and J dropped 7; count of bases not matched to a gene: 12. Looked up from germline, CDR1 is MNHEY and CDR2 is SVGAGI. This CDR3 is built from 16 residues. In DNA form, the CDR3 reads TGTGCCAGCAGTTCTATAGCGGGAGGGGAGGCGGGAGAGCAGTACTTC. It translates to CASSSIAGGEAGEQYF.

The chain combines TRBV27 with TRBJ1-2, with TRBD1 matching 9 bases. This CDR3 contains 13 residues. The trim removed 8 bases at V and 5 bases at J, leaving 6 bases unmatched. CDR1 is MNHEY, CDR2 SMNVEV, per germline (reference sequence). The CDR3 sequence: CASRPGTGYGYTF. CDR3 coding DNA: TGTGCCAGCCGACCCGGGACAGGGTATGGCTACACCTTC.

This clone showed up just once. The chain carries TRBV28 and TRBJ2-2; 8 bases match TRBD1. Germline lookup yields CDR1 MDHEN and CDR2 SYDVKM. This CDR3 region has 12 residues. V was pared by 9 bases and J by 16 bases, with 13 bases of the junction left unmatched. CDR3 DNA: TGTGCCAGTATTCAATGGACAGGGCCCCCGTTTTTT. Protein sequence: CASIQWTGPPFF.

For the CDR3, the DNA is TGTGCCAGCTCACCACTTCCACAGGGGGCGGGCACTGAAGCTTTCTTT. Protein product: CASSPLPQGAGTEAFF. The J gene is TRBJ1-1, the V gene TRBV18; 9 nucleotides agree with TRBD1. CDR1 is KGHSH, CDR2 LQKENI, per germline. This CDR3 comprises 16 residues. Trimming cost V 1 base and J 4 bases; bases outside gene matches: 7.

The rearrangement uses TRBV28 and TRBJ1-2, with TRBD1 identical over 8 bases. The trim removed 2 bases at V and 4 bases at J, leaving 9 bases unmatched. Germline CDR1 and CDR2: MDHEN and SYDVKM. The CDR3 consists of 16 residues. The DNA for the CDR3 is TGTGCCAGCAGTTTACAGGGGGCGGATATTCTCTATGGCTACACCTTC. Amino acid sequence: CASSLQGADILYGYTF.

The chain couples TRBV15 to TRBJ1-3; no reliable D call. CDR1 is LNHNV and CDR2 is YYDKDF in the germline V gene (reference sequence). Between the trimmed V and J ends, which lost 5 bases and 0 bases, there was a span of 8 bases. This CDR3 region has 14 residues. The CDR3 loop is CATSFSLSGNTIYF. The CDR3 DNA reads TGTGCCACCAGCTTCTCCCTCTCTGGAAACACCATATATTTT.

The V call is TRBV7-8, the J call TRBJ2-5; 7 bases are shared with TRBD1. Germline assignment: CDR1 SGHVS and CDR2 FQNEAQ. The CDR3 totals 14 residues. V was clipped by 1 base and J by 5 bases; unmatched bases: 4. Here the CDR3 reads CASSLGDRGETQYF. CDR3 DNA: TGTGCCAGCAGCTTAGGGGACAGAGGGGAGACCCAGTACTTC.

CDR3 nucleotides: TGCGCCAGCAGCCAAGATCCTAGAACAGATACGCAGTATTTT. Its protein is CASSQDPRTDTQYF. This rearrangement joins TRBV4-1 to TRBJ2-3, with D hard to call. The CDR3 consists of 14 residues. V lost 0 bases, J lost 3 bases, and 7 bases lay in between. Germline V CDR1 and CDR2: MGHRA, YSYEKL.

The DNA for the CDR3 is TGTGCCAGCAGAGTGACTAGCGGGAGTTTCTATGAGCAGTTCTTC. Its protein is CASRVTSGSFYEQFF. The rearrangement uses TRBV28 and TRBJ2-1; 12 nucleotides match TRBD2. The ends lost 6 bases at V and 8 bases at J; junction bases unmatched: 8. CDR3 size: 15 residues. The germline gives CDR1 MDHEN, CDR2 SYDVKM. Filled out from reference TRBV28 and TRBJ2-1, the complete variable domain reads DVKVTQSSRYLVKRTGEKVFLECVQDMDHENMFWYRQDPGLGLRLIYFSYDVKMKEKGDIPEGYSVSREKKERFSLILESASTNQTSMYLCASRVTSGSFYEQFFGPGTRLTVL.

The chain uses TRBV9 and TRBJ2-1, with 9 positions matching TRBD2. V shed 2 bases, J shed 5 bases, and the junction held 11 bases outside the gene matches. The CDR3 spans 17 residues. Germline V lookup: CDR1 SGDLS, CDR2 YYNGEE. The CDR3 region is CASSVPIAGVRNNEQFF. In DNA form, the CDR3 reads TGTGCCAGCAGCGTCCCAATAGCGGGAGTGAGGAACAATGAGCAGTTCTTC.